This T cell receptor (beta chain) was found in a study of human T cells and chemical hapten exposure. Overall study: Among samples, TCR yields varied mainly because of small differences in pooled library volume.

Notes on the study in general: TCRs exceeding 1 in 1000 frequency stayed unchanged with DPC sensitization.

TCRdb itself ran the RACE reads through MiXCR, one entry per CDR3 protein. The data show over 50,000 distinct CDR3 sequences, 11% seen once. As to this clonotype: The antigen remains unidentified.

Noted time point: patch test 1, 2 weeks after DPC sensitization. Treatment noted: therapeutic diphenylcyclopropenone sensitization with weekly scalp DPC. The template was total RNA from unfractionated whole blood. Sequencing used whole blood, obtained in connection with sensitization to the hapten diphenylcyclopropenone (DPC). The source of this sequence is a woman aged 40 to 49 with alopecia areata. Some clones in this sample may be carry-over from other donors' samples.

This chain's CDR3 is CASSSPWGSGATSGANVLTF. For the CDR3, the DNA is TGTGCCAGCAGCTCCCCGTGGGGGTCAGGGGCTACCTCTGGGGCCAACGTCCTGACTTTC. The chain is built from TRBV3-1 and TRBJ2-6, with D possibly being TRBD1 (6 bases). The CDR3 contains 20 residues. In germline, CDR1 is LGHDT, CDR2 YNNKEL (reference sequence). The V end lost 5 bases, the J end lost 0 bases, and 23 bases lay between the germline ends.